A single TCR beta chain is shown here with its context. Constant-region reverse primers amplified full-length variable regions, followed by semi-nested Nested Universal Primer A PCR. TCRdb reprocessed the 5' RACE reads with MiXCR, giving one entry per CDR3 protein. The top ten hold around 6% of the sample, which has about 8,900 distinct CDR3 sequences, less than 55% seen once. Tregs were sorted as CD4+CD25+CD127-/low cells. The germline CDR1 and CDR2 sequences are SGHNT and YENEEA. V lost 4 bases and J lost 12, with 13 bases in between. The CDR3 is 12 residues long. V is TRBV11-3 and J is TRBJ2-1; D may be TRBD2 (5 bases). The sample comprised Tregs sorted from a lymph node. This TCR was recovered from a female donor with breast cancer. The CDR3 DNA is TGTGCCAGCAGCTCGGGGTGGGATGGGCAGTTCTTC. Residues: CASSSGWDGQFF.